This TCR beta chain was profiled in a study of identical twins. The cDNA had a unique molecular identifier and a template-switch universal primer site. Each CDR3 protein is one row after TCRdb ran MiXCR on the 5' RACE reads. This table has around 480,000 distinct CDR3 sequences, around 15% appearing once. Trimming took off 1 base at V and 8 bases at J, with 14 bases between the two ends. Germline assignment: CDR1 SGHTA and CDR2 FQGNSA. CDR3 size: 14 residues. This clonotype appeared a few times. This same sample was also part of a study on yellow fever vaccine responses in identical twins. That paper notes: Vaccine T cell responses of twins reportedly seemed partly convergent and partly personalized.

The clonotype originates from a woman aged 18-30 years in good health. This rearrangement joins TRBV7-2 to TRBJ1-2; D is perhaps TRBD1 (6 bases). The sequenced sample consisted of CD4+ T cells sorted from blood. CDR3 sequence: CASSLDRSGEGYTF. The CDR3 DNA reads TGTGCCAGCAGCTTAGACCGATCAGGGGAGGGCTACACCTTC.